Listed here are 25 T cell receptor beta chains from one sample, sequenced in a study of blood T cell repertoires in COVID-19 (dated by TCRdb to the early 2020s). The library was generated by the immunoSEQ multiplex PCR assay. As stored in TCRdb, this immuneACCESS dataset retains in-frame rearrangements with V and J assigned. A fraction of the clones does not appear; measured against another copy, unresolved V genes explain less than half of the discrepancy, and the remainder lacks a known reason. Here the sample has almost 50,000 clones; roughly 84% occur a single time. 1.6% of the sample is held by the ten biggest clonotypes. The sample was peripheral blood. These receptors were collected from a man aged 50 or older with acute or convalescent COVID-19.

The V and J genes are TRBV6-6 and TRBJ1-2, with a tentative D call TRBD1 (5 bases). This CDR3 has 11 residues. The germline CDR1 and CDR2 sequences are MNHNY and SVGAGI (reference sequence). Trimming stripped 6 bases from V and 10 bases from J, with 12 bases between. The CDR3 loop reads CASSPTGYYTF. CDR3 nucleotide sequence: TGTGCCAGCAGCCCCACAGGTTACTACACCTTC.

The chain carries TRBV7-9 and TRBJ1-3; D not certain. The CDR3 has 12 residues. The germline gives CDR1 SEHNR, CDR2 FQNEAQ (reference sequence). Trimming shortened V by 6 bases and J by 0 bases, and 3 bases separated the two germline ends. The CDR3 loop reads CASSYSGNTIYF. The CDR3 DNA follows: TGTGCCAGCAGTTACTCTGGAAACACCATATATTTT.

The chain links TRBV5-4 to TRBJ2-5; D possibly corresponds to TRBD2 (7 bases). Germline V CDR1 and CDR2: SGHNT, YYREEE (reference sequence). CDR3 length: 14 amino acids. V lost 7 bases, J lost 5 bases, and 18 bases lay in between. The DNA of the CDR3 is TGTGCCAGCCAACTAGGGGGGGGCTTGGAGACCCAGTACTTC. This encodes CASQLGGGLETQYF.

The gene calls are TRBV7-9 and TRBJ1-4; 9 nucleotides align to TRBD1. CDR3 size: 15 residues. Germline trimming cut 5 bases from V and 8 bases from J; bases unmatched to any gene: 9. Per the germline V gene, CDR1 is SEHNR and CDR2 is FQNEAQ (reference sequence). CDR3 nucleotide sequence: TGTGCCAGCAGCGGACCGGGACAGGGTCCCGAAAAACTGTTTTTT. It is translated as CASSGPGQGPEKLFF. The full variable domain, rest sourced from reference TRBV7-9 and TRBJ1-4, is DTGVSQNPRHKITKRGQNVTFRCDPISEHNRLYWYRQTLGQGPEFLTYFQNEAQLEKSRLLSDRFSAERPKGSFSTLEIQRTEQGDSAMYLCASSGPGQGPEKLFFGSGTQLSVL.

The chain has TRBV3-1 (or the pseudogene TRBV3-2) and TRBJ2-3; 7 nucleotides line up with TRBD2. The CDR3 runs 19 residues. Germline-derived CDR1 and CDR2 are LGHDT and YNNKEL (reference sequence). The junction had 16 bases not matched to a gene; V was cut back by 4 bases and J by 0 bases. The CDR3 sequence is CASSLGLSHYAASTDTQYF. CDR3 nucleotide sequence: TGTGCCAGCAGCCTGGGACTATCCCATTACGCTGCTAGCACAGATACGCAGTATTTT.

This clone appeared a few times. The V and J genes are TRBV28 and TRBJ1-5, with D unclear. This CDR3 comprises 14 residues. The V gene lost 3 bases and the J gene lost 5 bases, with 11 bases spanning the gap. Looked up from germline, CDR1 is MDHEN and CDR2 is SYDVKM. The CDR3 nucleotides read TGTGCCAGCAGTTTGCCACAGAAGTATCAGCCCCAGCATTTT. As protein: CASSLPQKYQPQHF.

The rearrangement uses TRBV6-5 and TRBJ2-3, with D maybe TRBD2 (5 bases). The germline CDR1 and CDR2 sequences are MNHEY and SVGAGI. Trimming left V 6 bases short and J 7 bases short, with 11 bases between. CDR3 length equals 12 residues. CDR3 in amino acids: CASRRTGNTQYF. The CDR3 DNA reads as TGTGCCAGCAGAAGGACTGGAAATACGCAGTATTTT.

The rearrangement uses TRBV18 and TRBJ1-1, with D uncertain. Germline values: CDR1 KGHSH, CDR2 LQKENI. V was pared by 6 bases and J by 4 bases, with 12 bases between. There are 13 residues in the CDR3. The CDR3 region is CASSPQVGTEAFF. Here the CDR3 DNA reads TGTGCCAGCTCCCCTCAGGTAGGCACTGAAGCTTTCTTT.

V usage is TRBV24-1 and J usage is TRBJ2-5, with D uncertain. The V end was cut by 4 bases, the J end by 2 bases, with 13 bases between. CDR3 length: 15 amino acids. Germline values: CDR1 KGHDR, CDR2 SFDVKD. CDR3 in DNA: TGTGCCACCAGTGACCCGTCAGAGGAGCAAGAGACCCAGTACTTC. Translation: CATSDPSEEQETQYF.

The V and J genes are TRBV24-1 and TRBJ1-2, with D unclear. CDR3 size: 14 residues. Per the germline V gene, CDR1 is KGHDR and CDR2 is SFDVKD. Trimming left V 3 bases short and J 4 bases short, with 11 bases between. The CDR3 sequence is CATSDDFSVYGYTF. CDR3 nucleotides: TGTGCCACCAGTGATGACTTTTCCGTCTATGGCTACACCTTC.

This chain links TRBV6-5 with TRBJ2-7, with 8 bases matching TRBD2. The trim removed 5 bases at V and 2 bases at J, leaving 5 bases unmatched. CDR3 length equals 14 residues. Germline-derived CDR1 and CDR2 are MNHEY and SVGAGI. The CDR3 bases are TGTGCCAGCAGTCAATCGGGGGGGGCCTACGAGCAGTACTTC. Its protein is CASSQSGGAYEQYF.

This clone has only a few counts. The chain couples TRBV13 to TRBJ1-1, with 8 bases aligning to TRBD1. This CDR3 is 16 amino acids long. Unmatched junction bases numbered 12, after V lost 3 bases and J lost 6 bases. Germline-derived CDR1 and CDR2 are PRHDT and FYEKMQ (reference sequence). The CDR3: CASSFPRTGTGAEAFF. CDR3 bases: TGTGCCAGCAGCTTTCCTAGGACAGGGACTGGCGCTGAAGCTTTCTTT.

The DNA for the CDR3 is TGTGCCAGCAGCTTATCGGCGGGAGAAGGTCAGTACTTC. Encoded protein: CASSLSAGEGQYF. The V gene is TRBV5-6, the J gene TRBJ2-7; 7 bases agree with TRBD2. CDR1 and CDR2 from the germline V gene are SGHDT and YYEEEE. The V gene end was trimmed by 2 bases and the J gene end by 10 bases; junction bases not matched to a gene: 9. This CDR3 comprises 13 residues. The full variable domain, rest sourced from reference TRBV5-6 and TRBJ2-7, is DAGVTQSPTHLIKTRGQQVTLRCSPKSGHDTVSWYQQALGQGPQFIFQYYEEEERQRGNFPDRFSGHQFPNYSSELNVNALLLGDSALYLCASSLSAGEGQYFGPGTRLTVT.

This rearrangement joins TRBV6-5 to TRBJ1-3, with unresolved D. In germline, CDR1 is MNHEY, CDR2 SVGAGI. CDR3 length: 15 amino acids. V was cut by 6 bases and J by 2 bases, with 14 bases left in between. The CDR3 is CASRRLTGTGNTIYF. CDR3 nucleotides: TGTGCCAGCAGAAGACTAACCGGGACTGGAAACACCATATATTTT.

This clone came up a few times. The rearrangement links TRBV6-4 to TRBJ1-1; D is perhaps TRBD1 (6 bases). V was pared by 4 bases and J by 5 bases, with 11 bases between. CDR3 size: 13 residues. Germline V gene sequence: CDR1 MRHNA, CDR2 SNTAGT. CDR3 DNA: TGTGCCAGCAGTGTTATTCAGGGGACTGAAGCTTTCTTT. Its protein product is CASSVIQGTEAFF.

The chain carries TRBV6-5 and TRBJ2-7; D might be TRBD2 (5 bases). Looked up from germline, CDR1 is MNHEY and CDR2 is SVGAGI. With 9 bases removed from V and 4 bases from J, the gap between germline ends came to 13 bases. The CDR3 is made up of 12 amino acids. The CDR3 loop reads CASTTGLYEQYF. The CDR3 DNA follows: TGTGCCAGTACGACGGGGTTGTACGAGCAGTACTTC.

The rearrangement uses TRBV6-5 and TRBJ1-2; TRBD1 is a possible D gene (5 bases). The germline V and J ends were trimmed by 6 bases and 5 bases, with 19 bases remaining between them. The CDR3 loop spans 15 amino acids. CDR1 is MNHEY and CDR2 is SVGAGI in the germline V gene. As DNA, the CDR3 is TGTGCCAGCAGCTTCCCCGGGGGAGGGTATTATGGCTACACCTTC. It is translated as CASSFPGGGYYGYTF.

This CDR3 reads CASSFTGSSGNTIYF. The CDR3 coding sequence is TGTGCCAGCAGCTTCACAGGGTCCTCTGGAAACACCATATATTTT. The rearrangement links TRBV5-6 to TRBJ1-3, with D maybe TRBD1 (6 bases). The CDR3 has 15 residues. CDR1 SGHDT and CDR2 YYEEEE come from the germline V gene. V dropped 2 bases and J dropped 0 bases, with 9 bases sitting between them.

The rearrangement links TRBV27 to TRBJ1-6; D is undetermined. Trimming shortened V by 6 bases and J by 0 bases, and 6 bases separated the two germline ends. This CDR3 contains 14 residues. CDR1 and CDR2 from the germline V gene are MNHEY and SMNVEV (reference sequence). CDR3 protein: CASRSSSYNSPLHF. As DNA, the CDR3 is TGTGCCAGCAGGTCTAGCTCCTATAATTCACCCCTCCACTTT.

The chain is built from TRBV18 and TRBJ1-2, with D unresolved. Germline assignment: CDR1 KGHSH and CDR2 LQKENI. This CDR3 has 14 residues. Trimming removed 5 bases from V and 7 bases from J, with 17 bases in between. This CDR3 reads CASSATRSPGGYTF. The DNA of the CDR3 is TGTGCCAGCTCAGCCACACGATCGCCGGGTGGCTACACCTTC.

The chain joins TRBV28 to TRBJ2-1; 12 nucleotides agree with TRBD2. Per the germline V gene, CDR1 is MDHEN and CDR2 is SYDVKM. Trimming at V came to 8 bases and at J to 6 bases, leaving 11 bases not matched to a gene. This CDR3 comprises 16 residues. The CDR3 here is CASAIPSGGAINEQFF. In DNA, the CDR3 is TGTGCCAGCGCTATCCCTAGCGGGGGGGCAATCAATGAGCAGTTCTTC.

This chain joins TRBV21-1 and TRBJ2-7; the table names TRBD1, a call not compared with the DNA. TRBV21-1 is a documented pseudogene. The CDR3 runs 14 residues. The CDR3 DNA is TGTGCCAGCAGCAAGGGGACAGGTGCCTACGAGCAGTACTTC. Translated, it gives CASSKGTGAYEQYF.

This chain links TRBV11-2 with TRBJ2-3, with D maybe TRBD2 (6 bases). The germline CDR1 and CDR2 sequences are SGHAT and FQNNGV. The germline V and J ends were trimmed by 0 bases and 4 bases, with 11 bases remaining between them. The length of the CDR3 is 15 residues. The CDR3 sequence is CASSLDRGTSDTQYF. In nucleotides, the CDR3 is TGTGCCAGCAGCTTAGATCGGGGGACGTCAGATACGCAGTATTTT.

The CDR3: CASSLGDISYEQYF. CDR3 DNA sequence: TGTGCCAGCAGCTTAGGCGACATCTCCTACGAGCAGTACTTC. The chain couples TRBV7-2 to TRBJ2-7; unclear D gene. Looked up from germline, CDR1 is SGHTA and CDR2 is FQGNSA. The CDR3 is made up of 14 amino acids. V lost 1 base to trimming and J lost 0 bases, with 7 bases between them.

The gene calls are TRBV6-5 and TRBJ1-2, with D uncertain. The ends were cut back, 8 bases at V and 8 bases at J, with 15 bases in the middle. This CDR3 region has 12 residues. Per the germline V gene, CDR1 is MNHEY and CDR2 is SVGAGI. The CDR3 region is CASVGTAWGYTF. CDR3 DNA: TGTGCCAGCGTGGGCACAGCTTGGGGCTACACCTTC.